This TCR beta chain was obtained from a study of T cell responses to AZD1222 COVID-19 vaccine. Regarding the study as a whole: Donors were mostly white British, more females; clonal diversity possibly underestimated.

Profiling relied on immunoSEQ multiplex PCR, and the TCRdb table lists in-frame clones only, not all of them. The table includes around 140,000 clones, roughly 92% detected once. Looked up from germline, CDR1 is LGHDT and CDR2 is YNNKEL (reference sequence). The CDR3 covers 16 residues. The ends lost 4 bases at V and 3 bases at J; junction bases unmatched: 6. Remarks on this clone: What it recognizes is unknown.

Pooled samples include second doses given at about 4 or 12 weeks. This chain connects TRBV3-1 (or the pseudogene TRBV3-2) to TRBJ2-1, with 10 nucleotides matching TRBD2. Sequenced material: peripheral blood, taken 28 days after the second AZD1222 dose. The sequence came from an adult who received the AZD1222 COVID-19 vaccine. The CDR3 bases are TGTGCCAGCAGCCCTCGGACTAGCGGTCACTACAATGAGCAGTTCTTC. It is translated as CASSPRTSGHYNEQFF.